A single TCR beta chain is shown here with its context. Its target is not known. From germline, CDR1 is SGHDT and CDR2 YYEEEE. The CDR3 is 15 amino acids. The V end lost 1 base, the J end lost 2 bases, and 12 bases lay between the germline ends. The time point is: pretreatment peripheral blood. Repertoires were generated with immunoSEQ multiplex PCR, while TCRdb's copy carries only in-frame clones and drops some. The profile shows approximately 47,000 clones, 82% of them singletons. The data originate from a study of PD-L1 blockade in urothelial cancer. Background on the study: Prior regimens of chemotherapy numbered 0 to 3 per patient. The researchers analyzed blood 3 weeks (second dose) and 6 weeks after treatment start.

General observations from the study: Below-median blood TCR clonality before treatment forecast better survival.

Material: PBMCs, obtained around atezolizumab (anti-PD-L1) treatment. The genes are TRBV5-6 and TRBJ1-1; D might be TRBD1 (5 bases). The receptor comes from a man aged 50 or older with urothelial cancer. CDR3 protein: CASSLSGRSNTEAFF. The CDR3 coding sequence is TGTGCCAGCAGCTTGTCAGGGAGGTCCAACACTGAAGCTTTCTTT.